The source of this T cell receptor beta chain is a study of T-cell reconstitution after alpha-beta-depleted transplantation in children. V was trimmed by 1 base and J by 13 bases, leaving 8 bases between them. The CDR3 consists of 11 residues. The library targeted TCRbeta and was prepared with unique molecular identifiers. TCRdb re-analysed the PCR reads in MiXCR, keeping a single row per CDR3 protein. The sample has hundreds of thousands of distinct CDR3 sequences; under 15% are singletons. This clonotype was counted only a few times. The chain combines TRBV12-3 or TRBV12-4 with TRBJ2-1; D is unresolved. This receptor was identified in a girl aged 2 to 10 with congenital amegakaryocytic thrombocytopenia, due to receive a stem cell transplant. The specimen comprised PBMCs, sampled before TCRalphabeta/CD19-depleted stem cell transplant. The chain's CDR3 is CASSLGVIQFF. The CDR3 DNA sequence: TGTGCCAGCAGTTTAGGGGTTATTCAGTTCTTC.